This T cell receptor delta chain was documented in a study of gammadelta T cells in human blood. This CDR3 has 18 amino acids. Germline CDR1 GEAIGNYY, CDR2 EKD. The ends lost 3 bases at V and 0 bases at J; junction bases unmatched: 1. TCRdb made new clone calls on the RT-PCR reads using CATT. The sample lists about 940 delta-chain clones, approximately 18% occurring once. By its share, this clone is medium-sized (0.01 to 0.1%). Sequences were obtained from Vgamma9Vdelta2 gamma-delta T cells from fetal blood. The genes are TRDV2 and TRDJ3; 13 nucleotides line up with TRDD3. The TCR was taken from a human fetus. The CDR3 sequence: CACDYWGIRSWDTRQMFF. The CDR3 DNA reads as TGTGCCTGTGACTACTGGGGGATACGCTCCTGGGACACCCGACAGATGTTTTTC.